Each of the 20 T cell receptor beta chains below was sequenced from the same sample in a study of blood T cell repertoires in COVID-19. Profiled with immunoSEQ multiplex PCR; TCRdb holds only in-frame clones, not every one. The profile shows around 270,000 clones, more than 90% of them singletons. Material: peripheral blood. These receptors were collected from a person aged 18-29 years with COVID-19, enrolled during active disease.

This chain connects TRBV21-1 to TRBJ1-5; the DNA was not used to check the table's D call, TRBD1. TRBV21-1 is classified as a pseudogene. The CDR3 totals 15 residues. CDR3 sequence (DNA): TGTGCCAGCAGCAAACAGGGAAGGGGCGATCAGCCCCAGCATTTT. This codes for CASSKQGRGDQPQHF.

This chain links TRBV2 with TRBJ1-1, with a possible D match to TRBD1 (6 bases). Germline V lookup: CDR1 SNHLY, CDR2 FYNNEI. With 8 bases removed from V and 1 base from J, the gap between germline ends came to 14 bases. There are 14 residues in the CDR3. DNA for the CDR3: TGTGCCAGCCTAACAGGGAACTGGAACACTGAAGCTTTCTTT. As protein: CASLTGNWNTEAFF.

The chain joins TRBV24-1 to TRBJ2-7; the match to TRBD1 covers 8 bases. V dropped 4 bases and J dropped 7; count of bases not matched to a gene: 5. CDR3 length: 13 residues. The V gene's germline CDR1 is KGHDR and CDR2 SFDVKD. CDR3 loop: CATSDPTGVEQYF. The DNA for the CDR3 is TGTGCCACCAGTGACCCGACAGGGGTGGAGCAGTACTTC.

The chain employs TRBV3-1 (or the pseudogene TRBV3-2) and TRBJ2-1; TRBD2 matches 10 bases. Per the germline V gene, CDR1 is LGHDT and CDR2 is YNNKEL (reference sequence). The CDR3 covers 17 residues. V gave up 4 bases and J gave up 6 bases; unmatched junction bases: 12. CDR3: CASSLRLAAGGVNEQFF. DNA for the CDR3: TGTGCCAGCAGCCTTCGACTGGCAGCGGGAGGGGTCAATGAGCAGTTCTTC.

V usage is TRBV5-1 and J usage is TRBJ2-7; 7 bases agree with TRBD1. Germline assignment: CDR1 SGHRS and CDR2 YFSETQ. This CDR3 has 14 residues. J gave up 8 bases and V 0 bases, and 8 bases lay outside the gene matches. The CDR3 nucleotides are TGCGCCAGCAGCTTGGGAGAACAGGGGCTTAAGCAGTACTTC. Translating gives CASSLGEQGLKQYF. Supplemented by reference TRBV5-1 and TRBJ2-7, the full variable domain reads KAGVTQTPRYLIKTRGQQVTLSCSPISGHRSVSWYQQTPGQGLQFLFEYFSETQRNKGNFPGRFSGRQFSNSRSEMNVSTLELGDSALYLCASSLGEQGLKQYFGPGTRLTVT.

The chain joins TRBV25-1 to TRBJ1-1; TRBD1 is a possible D gene (5 bases). This CDR3 region has 16 residues. Per the germline V gene, CDR1 is MGHDK and CDR2 is SYGVNS. V lost 3 bases, J lost 2 bases, and 16 bases lay in between. CDR3 sequence: CASSDSPRGTNTEAFF. Written as DNA, the CDR3 is TGTGCCAGCAGTGATTCCCCCCGGGGGACTAACACTGAAGCTTTCTTT.

This chain connects TRBV5-1 to TRBJ1-6, with 12 bases identical to TRBD1. Germline CDR1 is SGHRS and CDR2 is YFSETQ. The CDR3 contains 16 residues. V dropped 4 bases and J dropped 9; count of bases not matched to a gene: 8. CDR3 nucleotides: TGCGCCAGCAGCCTGGAGGGACAGGGGGCTGGTTCACCCCTCCACTTT. Translation: CASSLEGQGAGSPLHF.

This clone occurred once. The chain recombines TRBV4-1 with TRBJ2-5, with 9 nucleotides matching TRBD2. This CDR3 has 16 amino acids. Germline CDR1 reads MGHRA; CDR2 reads YSYEKL. V lost 3 bases and J lost 5; bases outside the gene matches: 10. The CDR3 region has the DNA TGCGCCAGCAGCCATCAATGGGTAGCGGGAGTGGAGACCCAGTACTTC. Protein product: CASSHQWVAGVETQYF.

The V call is TRBV27, the J call TRBJ1-1; D not certain. The CDR3 has 13 residues. Germline values: CDR1 MNHEY, CDR2 SMNVEV (reference sequence). V was pared by 6 bases and J by 6 bases, with 14 bases between. CDR3 region: CASRVGQAAEAFF. For the CDR3, the DNA is TGTGCCAGCAGAGTGGGTCAGGCAGCTGAAGCTTTCTTT.

The CDR3: CASSLSPITEQYF. For the CDR3, the DNA is TGTGCCAGCAGTTTGTCCCCTATCACCGAGCAGTACTTC. The chain employs TRBV12-3 or TRBV12-4 and TRBJ2-7; D gene unclear. This CDR3 spans 13 amino acids. The V and J ends lost 3 bases and 6 bases respectively, with 12 bases between them.

This chain uses TRBV27 with TRBJ2-2; 8 positions match TRBD1. Germline CDR1 and CDR2: MNHEY and SMNVEV (reference sequence). The CDR3 totals 16 residues. J was trimmed by 5 bases and V by 6 bases; bases with no gene match: 11. Written as DNA, the CDR3 is TGTGCCAGCAGCCCTACCCTACAGGGGGGTACCGGGGAGCTGTTTTTT. This translates into CASSPTLQGGTGELFF.

This clone was recorded at least ten times. The chain combines TRBV20-1 with TRBJ2-7; no reliable D call. Trimming stripped 7 bases from V and 4 bases from J, with 8 bases between. The CDR3 loop spans 10 amino acids. CDR1 is DFQATT, CDR2 SNEGSKA, per germline (reference sequence). CDR3 DNA: TGCAGTGATCCCGGTTACGAGCAGTACTTC. It specifies CSDPGYEQYF.

V and J are TRBV3-1 (or the pseudogene TRBV3-2) and TRBJ1-6, with 8 nucleotides matching TRBD1. The CDR3 has 15 amino acids. Germline-derived CDR1 and CDR2 are LGHDT and YNNKEL (reference sequence). V was pared by 0 bases and J by 8 bases, with 3 bases of the junction left unmatched. The CDR3 region has the DNA TGTGCCAGCAGCCAAGATGCAGGGGGCTATTCACCCCTCCACTTT. Its protein is CASSQDAGGYSPLHF.

The rearrangement links TRBV20-1 to TRBJ1-1; D may be TRBD1 (5 bases). The V end was cut by 3 bases, the J end by 2 bases, with 10 bases between. The germline V gene has CDR1 DFQATT and CDR2 SNEGSKA (reference sequence). The CDR3 spans 13 residues. CDR3 sequence reads: CSASGASNTEAFF. The CDR3 region has the DNA TGCAGTGCTAGTGGGGCATCAAACACTGAAGCTTTCTTT.

The CDR3 region has the DNA TGTGCCAGTAGTAGTGGCCAGGGGGTGAGGGCTAACTATGGCTACACCTTC. This codes for CASSSGQGVRANYGYTF. The chain carries TRBV19 and TRBJ1-2; 7 bases are shared with TRBD1. The CDR3 extends over 17 amino acids. The V segment lost 4 bases and the J segment 0 bases; nucleotides outside the gene matches: 11. CDR1 and CDR2 from the germline V gene are LNHDA and SQIVND (reference sequence).

The chain is built from TRBV19 and TRBJ2-1, with TRBD2 matching 11 bases. The CDR3 runs 17 residues. Germline lookup yields CDR1 LNHDA and CDR2 SQIVND (reference sequence). V shed 5 bases and J 6 bases; nucleotides not matched to a gene: 12. The CDR3 spells CASSVAGTSGGGNEQFF. CDR3 DNA sequence: TGTGCCAGTAGTGTCGCCGGGACTAGCGGAGGGGGCAATGAGCAGTTCTTC.

The genes are TRBV5-1 and TRBJ2-5, with a tentative D call TRBD1 (6 bases). Trimming removed 4 bases from V and 2 bases from J, with 12 bases in between. Per the germline V gene, CDR1 is SGHRS and CDR2 is YFSETQ. The CDR3 runs to 14 residues. DNA of the CDR3: TGCGCCAGCAGCCCCCGGACAGAACAAGAGACCCAGTACTTC. This encodes CASSPRTEQETQYF.

V gene TRBV28 combines with J gene TRBJ2-6; tentatively, D is TRBD2 (6 bases). The CDR3 is made up of 15 amino acids. Germline loops: CDR1 MDHEN, CDR2 SYDVKM. The V end was cut by 5 bases, the J end by 2 bases, with 10 bases between. The CDR3 DNA is TGTGCCAGCAGTAGAGGGGAGGCTGGGGCCAACGTCCTGACTTTC. This gives the protein CASSRGEAGANVLTF.

This chain joins TRBV6-1 and TRBJ2-1; TRBD2 agrees at 9 bases. The CDR3 length is 15 residues. V lost 1 base to trimming and J lost 4 bases; unmatched junction nucleotides: 2. The germline CDR1 and CDR2 sequences are MNHNS and SASEGT. This chain's CDR3 is CASSEDLAGYNEQFF. The DNA of the CDR3 is TGTGCCAGCAGTGAAGATCTAGCGGGGTACAATGAGCAGTTCTTC.

The V gene is TRBV11-2, the J gene TRBJ2-1; 8 nucleotides align to TRBD1. V lost 0 bases to trimming and J lost 5 bases; unmatched junction nucleotides: 12. The CDR3 extends over 18 amino acids. Germline loops: CDR1 SGHAT, CDR2 FQNNGV. The CDR3 protein is CASSLDPWTGNTDNEQFF. CDR3 bases: TGTGCCAGCAGCTTAGATCCGTGGACAGGGAATACGGACAATGAGCAGTTCTTC.